The source of this T cell receptor (beta chain) is a study of graft-versus-host responses after intestinal transplantation. CDR1 and CDR2 (germline): LNHDA, SQIVND (reference sequence). V dropped 4 bases and J dropped 6; count of bases not matched to a gene: 9. The CDR3 totals 16 residues. Sequencing was performed with immunoSEQ multiplex PCR; in TCRdb, only in-frame clones are kept and a portion is missing. The sample has 85,000 to 90,000 clones, roughly 87% seen once. With respect to this clone: Antigen unknown.

This chain uses TRBV19 with TRBJ2-2, with 9 positions matching TRBD2. Sequenced material: unstimulated CD8+ T cells sorted from spleen or lymph node cells, taken before intestinal transplant. The receptor comes from a human donor who received an intestinal transplant. The DNA for the CDR3 is TGTGCCAGTAGTAATCTAGCGGGAATGGCCTCCGGGGAGCTGTTTTTT. Encoded protein: CASSNLAGMASGELFF. The whole variable domain, remainder taken from reference TRBV19 and TRBJ2-2, is DGGITQSPKYLFRKEGQNVTLSCEQNLNHDAMYWYRQDPGQGLRLIYYSQIVNDFQKGDIAEGYSVSREKKESFPLTVTSAQKNPTAFYLCASSNLAGMASGELFFGEGSRLTVL.